This T cell receptor beta chain was observed in a study of T cell repertoires in cytomegalovirus infection. On the study more broadly: CMV infection and matching HLA type were both indicated by public TCR beta signatures.

TCRdb called the reads again in MiXCR, with one record for every CDR3 protein. The sample lists around 280,000 distinct CDR3 sequences, 9.6% occurring once. This clonotype was recorded many times. Its antigen is as yet unknown. V lost 3 bases and J lost 3, with 16 bases in between. The CDR3 extends over 16 amino acids. Germline V gene sequence: CDR1 SGHDT, CDR2 YYEEEE. General study results and limits: Carriers of CMV plus the relevant HLA were identified by cumulative public TCR beta family frequency. Ex vivo responses were dominated by HLA-C-restricted CMV-specific TCR beta clonotypes.

Sequencing input: PBMCs. The receptor was isolated from a human donor in good health (CMV status not recorded). Some clones in this sample may be carry-over from other donors' samples. J is TRBJ1-5 and V is TRBV5-6; no reliable D call. CDR3 bases: TGTGCCAGCAGCTCCAAGCCCTGGTGGAACAATCAGCCCCAGCATTTT. It codes for CASSSKPWWNNQPQHF.